This paragraph reports one T cell receptor beta chain. The source of the sample is a study of blood T cell repertoires in COVID-19. TCRdb keeps only in-frame clones here, not all; method: immunoSEQ multiplex PCR. Here the sample spans tens of thousands of clones, around 80% being singletons. Per the germline V gene, CDR1 is MNHNY and CDR2 is SVGAGI (reference sequence). The J segment lost 2 bases and the V segment lost 7 bases, leaving 3 bases of the junction unmatched. The length of the CDR3 is 13 residues. This clonotype originated in a woman over 75 with acute or convalescent COVID-19. V and J are TRBV6-6 and TRBJ2-5; 8 bases line up with TRBD1. The sequencing input was peripheral blood. The CDR3 region is CASNRQGQETQYF. CDR3 DNA: TGTGCCAGCAATCGACAGGGGCAAGAGACCCAGTACTTC.